The TCR beta chain described here comes from a study of cytomegalovirus exposure and HLA in healthy donors. Germline V gene sequence: CDR1 SQVTM, CDR2 ANQGSEA. Trimming at V came to 1 base and at J to 10 bases, leaving 15 bases not matched to a gene. The CDR3 has 16 residues. PCR involved 60 Vbeta and 13 Jbeta primers. The protocol was immunoSEQ multiplex PCR, while the TCRdb copy is restricted to in-frame clones and leaves out a portion. The sample gives around 70,000 clones, about 66% of which show up once; just under 5% is in the top ten. This receptor was obtained from a man in his sixties in good health and CMV-seropositive. Material: PBMCs. The rearrangement uses TRBV29-1 and TRBJ2-1; 8 nucleotides agree with TRBD2. In DNA, the CDR3 is TGCAGCGTTGAAGGGATGTCGGGAGGGCTGGAGTCCGAGCAGTTCTTC. Translated: CSVEGMSGGLESEQFF.